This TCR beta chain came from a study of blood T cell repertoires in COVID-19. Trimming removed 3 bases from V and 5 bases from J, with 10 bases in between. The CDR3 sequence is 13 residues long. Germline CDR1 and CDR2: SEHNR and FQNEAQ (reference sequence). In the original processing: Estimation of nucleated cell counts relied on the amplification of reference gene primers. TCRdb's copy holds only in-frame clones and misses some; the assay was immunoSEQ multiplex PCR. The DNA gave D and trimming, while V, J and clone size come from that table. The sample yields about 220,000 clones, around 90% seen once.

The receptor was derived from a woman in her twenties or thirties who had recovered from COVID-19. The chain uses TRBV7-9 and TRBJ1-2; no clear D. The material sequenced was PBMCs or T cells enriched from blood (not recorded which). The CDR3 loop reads CASSLAAAYGYTF. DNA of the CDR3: TGTGCCAGCAGCTTGGCGGCAGCTTATGGCTACACCTTC.